This entry lists 10 T cell receptor beta chains sequenced from one sample in a study of T cells after yellow fever vaccination (dated by TCRdb to about 2019). The treatment or condition label, as the study defines it: live attenuated yellow fever vaccine strain. The library was obtained by 5' RACE. The instrument was an Illumina HiSeq 2500. In TCRdb, the public reads were trimmed at Q25 with fastp and aligned with MiXCR, with productive beta chains retained. Identical CDR3 protein sequences are pooled into one entry, listed with their most common genes and DNA. In all, the sample holds around 300,000 distinct CDR3 sequences, and under 15% of those were seen once. About 0.51% of the sample rests with the top ten. Here the sequenced sample was CD4+ T cells sorted from PBMCs, taken 45 days after the yellow fever booster vaccination. The receptors shown here come from a young man who received the YFV17D yellow fever vaccine.

This chain links TRBV3-1 with TRBJ2-1, with D tentatively TRBD1 or TRBD2 (5 bases each). Germline V lookup: CDR1 LGHDT, CDR2 YNNKEL (reference sequence). Deletions cut 0 bases from V and 3 bases from J, with 9 bases between. The CDR3 sequence is 15 residues long. CDR3 sequence reads: CASSQDLGGYNEQFF. The DNA of the CDR3 is TGTGCCAGCAGCCAAGATCTTGGGGGCTACAATGAGCAGTTCTTC.

This clonotype was seen more than once but under ten times. The chain's CDR3 is CASSLQGSTDTQYF. The CDR3 region has the DNA TGTGCCAGCAGCCTACAGGGGAGCACAGATACGCAGTATTTT. The rearrangement uses TRBV7-2 and TRBJ2-3; 7 bases line up with TRBD1. This CDR3 region has 14 residues. Germline loops: CDR1 SGHTA, CDR2 FQGNSA. V was clipped by 5 bases and J by 0 bases; unmatched bases: 2.

The V call is TRBV18, the J call TRBJ1-1; D might be TRBD1 (5 bases). V lost 0 bases and J 0 bases, leaving 8 bases between the germline ends. CDR1 is KGHSH, CDR2 LQKENI, per germline. The CDR3 runs to 15 residues. CDR3 loop: CASSPPAGVNTEAFF. CDR3 DNA: TGTGCCAGCTCACCACCGGCGGGGGTGAACACTGAAGCTTTCTTT.

This clonotype was seen a handful of times. The chain is built from TRBV10-3 and TRBJ2-7; D is possibly TRBD2 (6 bases). The CDR3 is made up of 15 amino acids. Germline V gene sequence: CDR1 ENHRY, CDR2 SYGVKD. V was pared by 4 bases and J by 3 bases, with 16 bases between. The CDR3: CAISGIAATDYEQYF. The CDR3 coding sequence is TGTGCCATCAGTGGGATAGCGGCAACTGACTACGAGCAGTACTTC.

The gene calls are TRBV4-3 and TRBJ2-2; D possibly matches TRBD1 or TRBD2 (5 bases each). This CDR3 has 16 residues. Trimming cost V 4 bases and J 1 base, with 13 bases left between them. Germline V lookup: CDR1 LGHNA, CDR2 YSLEER. CDR3: CASSLSGAQNTGELFF. In DNA, the CDR3 is TGCGCCAGCAGCCTTTCCGGGGCTCAGAACACCGGGGAGCTGTTTTTT.

This clonotype was picked up a small number of times. J is TRBJ2-1 and V is TRBV20-1; TRBD2 agrees at 9 bases. The CDR3 has 16 residues. Trimming at V came to 2 bases and at J to 6 bases, leaving 11 bases not matched to a gene. From germline, CDR1 is DFQATT and CDR2 SNEGSKA (reference sequence). CDR3 region: CSARSATGTSFNEQFF. The CDR3 DNA follows: TGCAGTGCTAGATCTGCAACCGGGACTAGCTTCAATGAGCAGTTCTTC.

This clonotype was seen only a few times. This chain joins TRBV5-6 and TRBJ2-2; D ambiguous. CDR3 size: 12 residues. CDR1 and CDR2 (germline): SGHDT, YYEEEE. V was pared by 0 bases and J by 7 bases, with 4 bases between. The CDR3 DNA follows: TGTGCCAGCAGCTTGGTGGACGGGGAGCTGTTTTTT. Protein sequence: CASSLVDGELFF.

In its sample, this clonotype was seen a few times. This chain joins TRBV6-2 or TRBV6-3 and TRBJ2-7; D is ambiguous. V lost 5 bases and J lost 0, with 5 bases in between. The CDR3 is made up of 12 amino acids. Germline-derived CDR1 and CDR2 are MNHEY and SVGEGT. DNA of the CDR3: TGTGCCAGCAGTCACAGCTCCTACGAGCAGTACTTC. This sequence encodes CASSHSSYEQYF.

The chain links TRBV11-2 to TRBJ2-5, with D tentatively TRBD1 (6 bases). V lost 8 bases and J lost 7, with 14 bases in between. Germline loops: CDR1 SGHAT, CDR2 FQNNGV. The CDR3 has 12 amino acids. The CDR3: CASRTGQRTQYF. For the CDR3, the DNA is TGTGCCAGCCGAACGGGACAAAGGACCCAGTACTTC.

This rearrangement joins TRBV7-2 to TRBJ2-3; the D is unclear. Trimming stripped 2 bases from V and 1 base from J, with 13 bases between. This CDR3 spans 16 amino acids. Per the germline V gene, CDR1 is SGHTA and CDR2 is FQGNSA. The CDR3 nucleotides are TGTGCCAGCAGCTTACGACGCTACGGAGGCACAGATACGCAGTATTTT. Protein sequence: CASSLRRYGGTDTQYF. The variable domain in full, completed from reference TRBV7-2 and TRBJ2-3, reads GAGVSQSPSNKVTEKGKDVELRCDPISGHTALYWYRQSLGQGLEFLIYFQGNSAPDKSGLPSDRFSAERTGGSVSTLTIQRTQQEDSAVYLCASSLRRYGGTDTQYFGPGTRLTVL.